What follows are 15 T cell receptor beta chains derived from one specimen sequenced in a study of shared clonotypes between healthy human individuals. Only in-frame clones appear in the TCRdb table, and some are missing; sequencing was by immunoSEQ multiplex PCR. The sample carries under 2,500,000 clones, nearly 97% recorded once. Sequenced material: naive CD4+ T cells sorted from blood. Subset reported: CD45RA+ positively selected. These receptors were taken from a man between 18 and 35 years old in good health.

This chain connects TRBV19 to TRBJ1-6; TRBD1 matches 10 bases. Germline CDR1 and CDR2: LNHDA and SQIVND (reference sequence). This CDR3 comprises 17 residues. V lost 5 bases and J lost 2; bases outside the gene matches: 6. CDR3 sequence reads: CASSHRQGAAYNSPLHF. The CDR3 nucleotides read TGTGCCAGTAGTCATAGACAGGGGGCCGCCTATAATTCACCCCTCCACTTT.

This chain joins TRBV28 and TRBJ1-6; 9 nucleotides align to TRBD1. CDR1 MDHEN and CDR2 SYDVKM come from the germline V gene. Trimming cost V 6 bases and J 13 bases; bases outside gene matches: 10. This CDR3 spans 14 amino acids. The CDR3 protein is CASSYGQGSIPLHF. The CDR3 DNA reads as TGTGCCAGCAGCTACGGACAGGGGAGTATCCCCCTCCACTTT. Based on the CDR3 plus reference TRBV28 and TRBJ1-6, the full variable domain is DVKVTQSSRYLVKRTGEKVFLECVQDMDHENMFWYRQDPGLGLRLIYFSYDVKMKEKGDIPEGYSVSREKKERFSLILESASTNQTSMYLCASSYGQGSIPLHFGNGTRLTVT.

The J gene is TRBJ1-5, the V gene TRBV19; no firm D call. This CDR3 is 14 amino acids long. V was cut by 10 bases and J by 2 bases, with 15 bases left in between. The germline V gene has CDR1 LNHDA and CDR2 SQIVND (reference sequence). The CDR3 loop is CATRRSFGNQPQHF. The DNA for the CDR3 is TGTGCCACAAGGCGGAGTTTCGGCAATCAGCCCCAGCATTTT.

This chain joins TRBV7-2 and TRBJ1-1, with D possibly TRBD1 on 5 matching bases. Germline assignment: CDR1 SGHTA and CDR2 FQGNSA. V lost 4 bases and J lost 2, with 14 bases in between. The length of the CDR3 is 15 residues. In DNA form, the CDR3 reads TGTGCCAGCAGCTCACTCGGGGCTATTAACACTGAAGCTTTCTTT. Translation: CASSSLGAINTEAFF.

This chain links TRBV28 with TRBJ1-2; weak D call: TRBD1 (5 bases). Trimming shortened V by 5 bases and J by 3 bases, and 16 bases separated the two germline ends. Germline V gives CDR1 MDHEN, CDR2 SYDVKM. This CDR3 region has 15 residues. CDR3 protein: CASSPPGGRDYGYTF. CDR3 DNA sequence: TGTGCCAGCAGTCCCCCGGGGGGAAGGGACTATGGCTACACCTTC.

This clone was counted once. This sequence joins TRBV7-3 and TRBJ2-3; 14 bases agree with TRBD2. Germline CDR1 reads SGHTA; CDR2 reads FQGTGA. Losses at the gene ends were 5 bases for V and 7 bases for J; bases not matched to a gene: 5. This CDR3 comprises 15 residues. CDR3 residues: CASSMTSGGAYTQYF. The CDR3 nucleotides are TGTGCCAGCAGCATGACTAGCGGGGGGGCCTATACGCAGTATTTT.

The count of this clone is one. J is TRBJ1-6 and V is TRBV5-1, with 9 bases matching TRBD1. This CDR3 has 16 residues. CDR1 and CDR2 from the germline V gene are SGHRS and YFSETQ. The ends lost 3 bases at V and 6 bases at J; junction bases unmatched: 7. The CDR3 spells CASSWTGVGFNSPLHF. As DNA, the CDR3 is TGCGCCAGCAGCTGGACAGGGGTTGGCTTTAATTCACCCCTCCACTTT.

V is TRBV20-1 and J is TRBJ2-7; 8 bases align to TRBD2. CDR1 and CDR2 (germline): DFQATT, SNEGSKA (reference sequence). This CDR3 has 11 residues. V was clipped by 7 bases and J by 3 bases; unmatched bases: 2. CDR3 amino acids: CSGTSGYEQYF. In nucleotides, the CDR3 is TGCAGTGGTACTAGCGGCTACGAGCAGTACTTC.

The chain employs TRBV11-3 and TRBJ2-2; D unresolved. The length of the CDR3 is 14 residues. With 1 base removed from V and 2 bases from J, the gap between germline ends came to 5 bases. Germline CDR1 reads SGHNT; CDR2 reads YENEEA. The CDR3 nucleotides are TGTGCCAGCAGCTTAGGAAAAAACACCGGGGAGCTGTTTTTT. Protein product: CASSLGKNTGELFF. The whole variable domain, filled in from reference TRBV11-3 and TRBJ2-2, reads EAGVVQSPRYKIIEKKQPVAFWCNPISGHNTLYWYLQNLGQGPELLIRYENEEAVDDSQLPKDRFSAERLKGVDSTLKIQPAELGDSAVYLCASSLGKNTGELFFGEGSRLTVL.

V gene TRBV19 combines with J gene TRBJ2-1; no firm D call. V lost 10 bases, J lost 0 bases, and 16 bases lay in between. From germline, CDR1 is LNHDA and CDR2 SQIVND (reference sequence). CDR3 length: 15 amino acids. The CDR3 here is CATSGYPSSYNEQFF. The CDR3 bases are TGTGCCACCTCGGGCTACCCGAGCTCCTACAATGAGCAGTTCTTC.

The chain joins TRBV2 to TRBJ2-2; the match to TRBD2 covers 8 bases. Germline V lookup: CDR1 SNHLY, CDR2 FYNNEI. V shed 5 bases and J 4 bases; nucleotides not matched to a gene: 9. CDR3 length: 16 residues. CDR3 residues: CASSILAGLITGELFF. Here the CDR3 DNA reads TGTGCCAGCAGTATTTTAGCGGGGCTCATCACCGGGGAGCTGTTTTTT.

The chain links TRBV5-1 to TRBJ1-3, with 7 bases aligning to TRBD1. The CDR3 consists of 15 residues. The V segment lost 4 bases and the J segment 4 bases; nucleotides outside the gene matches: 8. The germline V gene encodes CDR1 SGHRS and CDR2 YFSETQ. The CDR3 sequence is CASSPEGAGGNTIYF. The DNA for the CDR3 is TGCGCCAGCAGCCCGGAGGGGGCAGGGGGAAACACCATATATTTT.

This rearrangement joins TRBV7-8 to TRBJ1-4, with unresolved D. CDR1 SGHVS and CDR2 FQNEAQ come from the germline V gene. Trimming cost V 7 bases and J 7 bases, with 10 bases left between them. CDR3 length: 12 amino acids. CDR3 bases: TGTGCCAGCACGGGTATTGGTGAAAAACTGTTTTTT. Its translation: CASTGIGEKLFF.

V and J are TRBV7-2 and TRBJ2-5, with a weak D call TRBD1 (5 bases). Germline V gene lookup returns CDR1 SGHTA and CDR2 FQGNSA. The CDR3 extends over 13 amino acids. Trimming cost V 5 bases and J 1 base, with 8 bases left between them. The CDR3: CASSRQIQETQYF. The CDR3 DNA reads TGTGCCAGCAGCCGACAGATCCAAGAGACCCAGTACTTC.

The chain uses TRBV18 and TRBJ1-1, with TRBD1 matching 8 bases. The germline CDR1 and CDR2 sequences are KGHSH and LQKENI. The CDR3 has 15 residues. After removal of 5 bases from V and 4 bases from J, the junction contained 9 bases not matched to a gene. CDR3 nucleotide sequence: TGTGCCAGCTCAACGGAACAGGGGGGTATCACTGAAGCTTTCTTT. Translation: CASSTEQGGITEAFF.